The rows below give T cell receptor beta chains drawn from one sample of a study of beta chain features in type 1 diabetes. Sequencing was performed with immunoSEQ multiplex PCR; in TCRdb, only in-frame clones are kept and a portion is missing. The data contain about 200,000 clones, 11% of them singletons. The source material was central memory CD4+ T cells from blood. These TCRs come from a man between 18 and 35 years old in good health. The CDR3 runs from the conserved cysteine through the conserved F or W. The order of the fields is clone size, V gene, CDR3 length, D gene, J gene, CDR3 DNA, CDR3 protein. The D gene is left open where the match is weak. Size values are once, few and many counts, or a class for expanded clones, and some rows have none.

abundance: many
v_gene: TRBV4-3
len: 17
d_gene: TRBD2
j_gene: TRBJ2-3
CDR3nt: TGCGCCAGCAGCCAATACTCGGCGGGAGGGCCCACAGATACGCAGTATTTT
CDR3aa: CASSQYSAGGPTDTQYF

abundance: -
v_gene: TRBV7-2
len: 16
d_gene: TRBD2
j_gene: TRBJ2-3
CDR3nt: TGTGCCAGCAGCCCGCTAGCGGGAGGGACCACAGATACGCAGTATTTT
CDR3aa: CASSPLAGGTTDTQYF

abundance: few
v_gene: TRBV11-2
len: 12
d_gene: -
j_gene: TRBJ2-7
CDR3nt: TGTGCCAGCTCCGGACCAAGCTACGAGCAGTACTTC
CDR3aa: CASSGPSYEQYF

abundance: few
v_gene: TRBV6-1
len: 14
d_gene: -
j_gene: TRBJ1-5
CDR3nt: TGTGCCAGCGGGGACCGATATAGCAATCAGCCCCAGCATTTT
CDR3aa: CASGDRYSNQPQHF

abundance: few
v_gene: TRBV9
len: 14
d_gene: -
j_gene: TRBJ2-3
CDR3nt: TGTGCCAGCAACAACCAGTGGACCACAGATACGCAGTATTTT
CDR3aa: CASNNQWTTDTQYF

abundance: few
v_gene: TRBV7-9
len: 13
d_gene: TRBD1
j_gene: TRBJ2-7
CDR3nt: TGTGCCAGCAGCACGGGACAGGGGTACGAGCAGTACTTC
CDR3aa: CASSTGQGYEQYF

abundance: many
v_gene: TRBV7-6
len: 17
d_gene: -
j_gene: TRBJ2-1
CDR3nt: TGTGCCAGCAGCCCATCCCCGGGGGCGAGGGGTGGCAATGAGCAGTTCTTC
CDR3aa: CASSPSPGARGGNEQFF

abundance: -
v_gene: TRBV10-3
len: 14
d_gene: -
j_gene: TRBJ2-1
CDR3nt: TGTGCCATCAGTGAGTCCCGGTACTACAATGAGCAGTTCTTC
CDR3aa: CAISESRYYNEQFF

abundance: -
v_gene: TRBV7-2
len: 13
d_gene: -
j_gene: TRBJ1-1
CDR3nt: TGTGCCAGCAGCTTAGGAGAAGGCAGGCCCGCTTTCTTT
CDR3aa: CASSLGEGRPAFF

abundance: -
v_gene: TRBV28
len: 13
d_gene: -
j_gene: TRBJ2-7
CDR3nt: TGTGCCAGCACCCCAGGGCACTCCTACGAGCAGTACTTC
CDR3aa: CASTPGHSYEQYF

abundance: -
v_gene: TRBV7-6
len: 15
d_gene: TRBD2
j_gene: TRBJ2-1
CDR3nt: TGTGCCAGCAGCATCGGACTAGCGGGGTACAATGAGCAGTTCTTC
CDR3aa: CASSIGLAGYNEQFF

abundance: -
v_gene: TRBV10-3
len: 16
d_gene: TRBD1
j_gene: TRBJ1-1
CDR3nt: TGTGCCATCAGTGAGTCGGGAGACAGGGAAAACACTGAAGCTTTCTTT
CDR3aa: CAISESGDRENTEAFF

abundance: few
v_gene: TRBV6-5
len: 13
d_gene: -
j_gene: TRBJ2-7
CDR3nt: TGTGCCAGCAGCCGCCGGGACCGCACCGAGCAGTACTTC
CDR3aa: CASSRRDRTEQYF

abundance: -
v_gene: TRBV6-1
len: 16
d_gene: -
j_gene: TRBJ2-7
CDR3nt: TGTGCCAGCAGTGAAGCGACCGACAGGTACTCCTACGAGCAGTACTTC
CDR3aa: CASSEATDRYSYEQYF

abundance: few
v_gene: TRBV5-4
len: 12
d_gene: -
j_gene: TRBJ2-7
CDR3nt: TGTGCCAGCAGCTTAGATTTAAGCGAGCAGTACTTC
CDR3aa: CASSLDLSEQYF

abundance: few
v_gene: TRBV5-1
len: 17
d_gene: TRBD1
j_gene: TRBJ2-7
CDR3nt: TGCGCCAGCAGCTCCGTACCGACCGGGACAGTCACCTACGAGCAGTACTTC
CDR3aa: CASSSVPTGTVTYEQYF

abundance: few
v_gene: TRBV5-1
len: 13
d_gene: -
j_gene: TRBJ2-2
CDR3nt: TGCGCCAGCGGATCTGACGGAGCCGGGGAGCTGTTTTTT
CDR3aa: CASGSDGAGELFF

abundance: -
v_gene: TRBV2
len: 13
d_gene: -
j_gene: TRBJ2-7
CDR3nt: TGTGCCAGCGTACGGGCCTTATCCTACGAGCAGTACTTC
CDR3aa: CASVRALSYEQYF

abundance: few
v_gene: TRBV10-3
len: 13
d_gene: -
j_gene: TRBJ2-7
CDR3nt: TGTGCCATCAGTGAGCGGACGACCTACGAGCAGTACTTC
CDR3aa: CAISERTTYEQYF

abundance: few
v_gene: TRBV19
len: 14
d_gene: -
j_gene: TRBJ1-5
CDR3nt: TGTGCCAGCAGTAGGGCTGGGGGCAATCAGCCCCAGCATTTT
CDR3aa: CASSRAGGNQPQHF

abundance: -
v_gene: TRBV25-1
len: 15
d_gene: TRBD1
j_gene: TRBJ1-2
CDR3nt: TGTGCCAGCAGCCCGGGACAGCCCGACGACTATGGCTACACCTTC
CDR3aa: CASSPGQPDDYGYTF

abundance: few
v_gene: TRBV28
len: 13
d_gene: TRBD2
j_gene: TRBJ2-1
CDR3nt: TGTGCCAGCAGCCAGGGACTAGCCCATGAGCAGTTCTTC
CDR3aa: CASSQGLAHEQFF

abundance: few
v_gene: TRBV29-1
len: 12
d_gene: -
j_gene: TRBJ1-2
CDR3nt: TGCAGCGTCATGACCCAGGGCTATGGCTACACCTTC
CDR3aa: CSVMTQGYGYTF

abundance: few
v_gene: TRBV5-1
len: 14
d_gene: TRBD2
j_gene: TRBJ2-1
CDR3nt: TGCGCCAGTGCCAGCGGGAGTCAAGGAAATGAGCAGTTCTTC
CDR3aa: CASASGSQGNEQFF

abundance: -
v_gene: TRBV7-2
len: 14
d_gene: -
j_gene: TRBJ2-3
CDR3nt: TGTGCCAGCAGCTTAACGGGCCGGACAGATACGCAGTATTTT
CDR3aa: CASSLTGRTDTQYF

abundance: -
v_gene: TRBV10-3
len: 15
d_gene: TRBD2
j_gene: TRBJ2-7
CDR3nt: TGTGCCATCAGTGAGCCCACTAGCGGGACCTACGAGCAGTACTTC
CDR3aa: CAISEPTSGTYEQYF

abundance: many
v_gene: TRBV25-1
len: 14
d_gene: -
j_gene: TRBJ1-4
CDR3nt: TGTGCCAGCAGTGTGCGGGAGGCTAATGAAAAACTGTTTTTT
CDR3aa: CASSVREANEKLFF

abundance: few
v_gene: TRBV27
len: 15
d_gene: TRBD2
j_gene: TRBJ2-1
CDR3nt: TGTGCCAGCACCCGGACTAGCGGGCTGTCCAATGAGCAGTTCTTC
CDR3aa: CASTRTSGLSNEQFF

abundance: once
v_gene: TRBV30
len: 13
d_gene: -
j_gene: TRBJ2-5
CDR3nt: TGTGCCTGGATTCGGGACCGTCAAGGGACCCAGTACTTC
CDR3aa: CAWIRDRQGTQYF

abundance: few
v_gene: TRBV28
len: 16
d_gene: -
j_gene: TRBJ2-1
CDR3nt: TGTGCCAGCATTGTCGGTGGCTTTAGCTCCTACAATGAGCAGTTCTTC
CDR3aa: CASIVGGFSSYNEQFF

abundance: few
v_gene: TRBV7-6
len: 17
d_gene: -
j_gene: TRBJ2-3
CDR3nt: TGTGCCAGCAGCTTAGTTCTCCGGAAGGGCTCCACAGATACGCAGTATTTT
CDR3aa: CASSLVLRKGSTDTQYF

abundance: few
v_gene: TRBV7-8
len: 14
d_gene: -
j_gene: TRBJ1-1
CDR3nt: TGTGCCAGCAGCTTAGGACGCGGGAACACTGAAGCTTTCTTT
CDR3aa: CASSLGRGNTEAFF

abundance: few
v_gene: TRBV18
len: 13
d_gene: -
j_gene: TRBJ2-2
CDR3nt: TGTGCCAGCTCACGATGGAACACCGGGGAGCTGTTTTTT
CDR3aa: CASSRWNTGELFF

abundance: -
v_gene: TRBV13
len: 14
d_gene: TRBD2
j_gene: TRBJ2-7
CDR3nt: TGTGCCAGCAGCTTCCTAGCGGGAGGCTACGAGCAGTACTTC
CDR3aa: CASSFLAGGYEQYF

abundance: -
v_gene: TRBV27
len: 15
d_gene: TRBD1
j_gene: TRBJ2-7
CDR3nt: TGTGCCAGCAGTTTATTCGGACAGGTTTCTCACGAGCAGTACTTC
CDR3aa: CASSLFGQVSHEQYF

abundance: -
v_gene: TRBV11-2
len: 13
d_gene: TRBD2
j_gene: TRBJ2-7
CDR3nt: TGTGCCAGCAGCTTCCCCGGCGGGAGGGAGCAGTACTTC
CDR3aa: CASSFPGGREQYF

abundance: -
v_gene: TRBV27
len: 18
d_gene: -
j_gene: TRBJ2-7
CDR3nt: TGTGCCAGCAGTTTACTATCGGTGTCAGGGGGGCGAATATACGAGCAGTACTTC
CDR3aa: CASSLLSVSGGRIYEQYF

abundance: -
v_gene: TRBV29-1
len: 15
d_gene: TRBD1
j_gene: TRBJ2-1
CDR3nt: TGCAGCGGGGTCCGGACAGGGGATGCCCTGGGTGAGCAGTTCTTC
CDR3aa: CSGVRTGDALGEQFF

abundance: -
v_gene: TRBV2
len: 16
d_gene: TRBD2
j_gene: TRBJ2-1
CDR3nt: TGTGCCAGCATCACCCGGACTAGCGGGAGGGCTAATGAGCAGTTCTTC
CDR3aa: CASITRTSGRANEQFF

abundance: few
v_gene: TRBV11-2
len: 15
d_gene: -
j_gene: TRBJ2-7
CDR3nt: TGTGCCAGCAGTCTAACAGGACGGACCTCCTACGAGCAGTACTTC
CDR3aa: CASSLTGRTSYEQYF

abundance: few
v_gene: TRBV10-3
len: 17
d_gene: TRBD1
j_gene: TRBJ1-5
CDR3nt: TGTGCCATCAGTGAGACCCGGACAGGGGCCGACAATCAGCCCCAGCATTTT
CDR3aa: CAISETRTGADNQPQHF

abundance: few
v_gene: TRBV29-1
len: 13
d_gene: -
j_gene: TRBJ1-1
CDR3nt: TGCAGCGTTGAGGCCAGAGAGTACACTGAAGCTTTCTTT
CDR3aa: CSVEAREYTEAFF

abundance: -
v_gene: TRBV13
len: 14
d_gene: -
j_gene: TRBJ2-7
CDR3nt: TGTGCCAGCAGCAGCGGCGGACTCTCCTACGAGCAGTACTTC
CDR3aa: CASSSGGLSYEQYF

abundance: -
v_gene: TRBV30
len: 18
d_gene: TRBD1
j_gene: TRBJ2-1
CDR3nt: TGTGCCTGGAGCGTAACGGGGAACCGGGACAGGGGGCACCATGAGCAGTTCTTC
CDR3aa: CAWSVTGNRDRGHHEQFF

abundance: -
v_gene: TRBV30
len: 15
d_gene: TRBD1
j_gene: TRBJ2-2
CDR3nt: TGTGCCTGGCGCTGGACAGGGTTTGACACCGGGGAGCTGTTTTTT
CDR3aa: CAWRWTGFDTGELFF

abundance: -
v_gene: TRBV7-9
len: 13
d_gene: TRBD1
j_gene: TRBJ2-3
CDR3nt: TGTGCCAGCGTAGGGGGCGAGGCAGATACGCAGTATTTT
CDR3aa: CASVGGEADTQYF

abundance: few
v_gene: TRBV7-2
len: 16
d_gene: TRBD2
j_gene: TRBJ2-5
CDR3nt: TGTGCCAGCAGCTTAAGTGGACTAGCGGGCCAAGAGACCCAGTACTTC
CDR3aa: CASSLSGLAGQETQYF

abundance: many
v_gene: TRBV19
len: 16
d_gene: TRBD1
j_gene: TRBJ2-5
CDR3nt: TGTGCCAGTAGTACCGCCTGGGACAGGGTCCAAGAGACCCAGTACTTC
CDR3aa: CASSTAWDRVQETQYF

abundance: few
v_gene: TRBV5-1
len: 13
d_gene: -
j_gene: TRBJ2-3
CDR3nt: TGCGCCAGCAGCTTGACTAGTAGCGATACGCAGTATTTT
CDR3aa: CASSLTSSDTQYF

abundance: few
v_gene: TRBV29-1
len: 12
d_gene: -
j_gene: TRBJ2-1
CDR3nt: TGCAGCGCCCGGACTACTTACAATGAGCAGTTCTTC
CDR3aa: CSARTTYNEQFF

abundance: few
v_gene: TRBV29-1
len: 13
d_gene: -
j_gene: TRBJ2-1
CDR3nt: TGCAGCGTCACCTTCATAACGGACGGTGAGCAGTTCTTC
CDR3aa: CSVTFITDGEQFF